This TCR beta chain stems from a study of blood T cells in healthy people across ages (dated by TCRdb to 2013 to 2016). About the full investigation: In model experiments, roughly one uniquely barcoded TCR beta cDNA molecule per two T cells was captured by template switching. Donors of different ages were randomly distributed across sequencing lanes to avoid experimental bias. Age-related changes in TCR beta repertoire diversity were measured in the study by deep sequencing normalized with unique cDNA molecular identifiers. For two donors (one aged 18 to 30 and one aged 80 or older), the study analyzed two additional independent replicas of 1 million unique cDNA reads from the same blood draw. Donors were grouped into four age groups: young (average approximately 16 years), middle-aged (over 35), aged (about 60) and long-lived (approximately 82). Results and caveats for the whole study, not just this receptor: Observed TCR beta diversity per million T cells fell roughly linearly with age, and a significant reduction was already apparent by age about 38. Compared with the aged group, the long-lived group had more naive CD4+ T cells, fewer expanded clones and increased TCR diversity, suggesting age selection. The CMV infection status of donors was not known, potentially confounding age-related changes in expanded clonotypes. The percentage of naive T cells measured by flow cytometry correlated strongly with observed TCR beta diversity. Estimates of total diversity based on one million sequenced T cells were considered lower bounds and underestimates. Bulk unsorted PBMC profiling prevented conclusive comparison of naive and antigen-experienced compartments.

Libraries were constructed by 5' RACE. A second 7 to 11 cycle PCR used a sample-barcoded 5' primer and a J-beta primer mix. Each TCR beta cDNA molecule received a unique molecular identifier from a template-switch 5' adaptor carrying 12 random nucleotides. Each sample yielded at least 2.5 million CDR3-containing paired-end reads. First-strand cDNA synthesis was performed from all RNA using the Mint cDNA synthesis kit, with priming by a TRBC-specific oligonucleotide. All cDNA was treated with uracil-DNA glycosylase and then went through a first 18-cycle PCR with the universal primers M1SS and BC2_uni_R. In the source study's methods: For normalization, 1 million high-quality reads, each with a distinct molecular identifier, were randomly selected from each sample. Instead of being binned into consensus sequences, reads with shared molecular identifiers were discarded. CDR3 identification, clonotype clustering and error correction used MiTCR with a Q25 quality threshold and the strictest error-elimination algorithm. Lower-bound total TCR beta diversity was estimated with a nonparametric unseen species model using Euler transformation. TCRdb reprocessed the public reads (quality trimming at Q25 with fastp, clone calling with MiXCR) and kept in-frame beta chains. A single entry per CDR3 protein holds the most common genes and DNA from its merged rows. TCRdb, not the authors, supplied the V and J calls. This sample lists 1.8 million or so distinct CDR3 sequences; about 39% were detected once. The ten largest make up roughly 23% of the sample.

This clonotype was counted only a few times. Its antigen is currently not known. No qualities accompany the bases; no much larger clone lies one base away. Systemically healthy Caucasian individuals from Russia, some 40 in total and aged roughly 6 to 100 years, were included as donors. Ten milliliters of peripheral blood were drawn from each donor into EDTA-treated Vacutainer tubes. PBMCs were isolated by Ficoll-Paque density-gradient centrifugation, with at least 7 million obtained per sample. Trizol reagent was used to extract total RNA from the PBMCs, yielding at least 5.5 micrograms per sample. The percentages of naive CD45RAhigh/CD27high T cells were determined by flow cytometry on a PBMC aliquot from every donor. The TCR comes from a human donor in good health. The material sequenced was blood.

CDR3 reads: CASSVDTGRTQYF. The DNA is TGTGCCAGCAGCGTGGATACGGGTCGGACCCAGTACTTC. The rearranged chain carries TRBV9 and TRBJ2-7, with no reliable assignment of the D segment. The end of the DNA is better explained by TRBJ2-5, so the J call may be wrong. From its cysteine to its phenylalanine, the CDR3 spans 13 amino acids. The sequence is cut down to CDR3 DNA, 39 bases in frame from base 1. CDR1 SGDLS and CDR2 YYNGEE were looked up in the germline V gene.